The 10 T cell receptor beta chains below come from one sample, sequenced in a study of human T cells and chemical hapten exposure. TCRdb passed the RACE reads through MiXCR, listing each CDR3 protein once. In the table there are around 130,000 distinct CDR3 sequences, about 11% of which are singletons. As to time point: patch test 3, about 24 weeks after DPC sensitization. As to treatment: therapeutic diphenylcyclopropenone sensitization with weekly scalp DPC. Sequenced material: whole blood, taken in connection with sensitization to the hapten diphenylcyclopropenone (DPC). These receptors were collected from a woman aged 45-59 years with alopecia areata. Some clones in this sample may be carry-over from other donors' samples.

The CDR3 region has the DNA TGCAGCGTTGACCACAACCGGGACGGAGTTAGAGGCTATGGCTACACCTTC. It encodes CSVDHNRDGVRGYGYTF. V and J are TRBV29-1 and TRBJ1-2; D is perhaps TRBD1 (5 bases). Per germline, CDR1 SQVTM and CDR2 ANQGSEA. The V end was cut by 3 bases, the J end by 4 bases, with 24 bases between. The CDR3 runs to 17 residues.

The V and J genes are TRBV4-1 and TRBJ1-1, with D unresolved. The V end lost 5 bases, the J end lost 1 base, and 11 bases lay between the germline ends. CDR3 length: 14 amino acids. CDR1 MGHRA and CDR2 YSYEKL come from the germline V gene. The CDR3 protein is CASSFRGPNTEAFF. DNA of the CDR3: TGCGCCAGCAGCTTCAGAGGACCGAACACTGAAGCTTTCTTT.

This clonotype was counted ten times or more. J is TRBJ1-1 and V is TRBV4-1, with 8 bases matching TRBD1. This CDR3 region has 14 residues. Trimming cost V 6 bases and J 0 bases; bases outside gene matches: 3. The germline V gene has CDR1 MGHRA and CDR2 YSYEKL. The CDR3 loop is CASSLDRVNTEAFF. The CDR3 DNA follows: TGCGCCAGCAGTCTGGACAGGGTGAACACTGAAGCTTTCTTT.

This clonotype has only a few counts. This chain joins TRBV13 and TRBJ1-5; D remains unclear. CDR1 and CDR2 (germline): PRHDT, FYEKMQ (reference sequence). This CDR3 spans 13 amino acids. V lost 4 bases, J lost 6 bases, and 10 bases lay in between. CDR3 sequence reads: CASSSSRSQPQHF. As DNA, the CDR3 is TGTGCCAGCAGCTCGAGTAGGAGTCAGCCCCAGCATTTT.

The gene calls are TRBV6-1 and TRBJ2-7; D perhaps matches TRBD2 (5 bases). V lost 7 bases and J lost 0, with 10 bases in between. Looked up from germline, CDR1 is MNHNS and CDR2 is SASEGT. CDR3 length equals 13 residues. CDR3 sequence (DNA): TGTGCCAGCATGAGGGAGTACTCCTACGAGCAGTACTTC. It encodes CASMREYSYEQYF.

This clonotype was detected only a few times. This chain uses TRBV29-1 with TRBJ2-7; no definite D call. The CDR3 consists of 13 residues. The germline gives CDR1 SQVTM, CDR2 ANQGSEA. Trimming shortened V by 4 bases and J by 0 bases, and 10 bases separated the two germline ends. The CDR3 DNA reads TGCAGCGTTGTAGGCAGGCTCTCCTACGAGCAGTACTTC. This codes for CSVVGRLSYEQYF.

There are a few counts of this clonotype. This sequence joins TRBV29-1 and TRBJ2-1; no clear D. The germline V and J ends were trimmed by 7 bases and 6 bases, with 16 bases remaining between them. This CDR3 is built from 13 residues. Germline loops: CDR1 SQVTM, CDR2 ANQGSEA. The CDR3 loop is CSGSAPLTNEQFF. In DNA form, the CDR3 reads TGCAGCGGGTCCGCTCCTTTGACCAATGAGCAGTTCTTC.

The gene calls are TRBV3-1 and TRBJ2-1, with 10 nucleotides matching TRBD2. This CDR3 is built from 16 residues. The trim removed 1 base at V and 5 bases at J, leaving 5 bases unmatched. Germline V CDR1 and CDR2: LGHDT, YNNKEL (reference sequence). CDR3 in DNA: TGTGCCAGCAGCCAAGTAGCGGGGGGCCTCAACAATGAGCAGTTCTTC. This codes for CASSQVAGGLNNEQFF.

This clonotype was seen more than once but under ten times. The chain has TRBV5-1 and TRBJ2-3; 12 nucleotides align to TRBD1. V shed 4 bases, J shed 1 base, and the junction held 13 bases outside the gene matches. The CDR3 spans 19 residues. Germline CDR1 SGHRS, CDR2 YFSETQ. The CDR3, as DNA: TGCGCCAGCAGCCTGGACCCGGGACAGGGGGCTGGAGGCACAGATACGCAGTATTTT. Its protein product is CASSLDPGQGAGGTDTQYF.

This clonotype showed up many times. The CDR3, as DNA: TGTGCCAGCAGCATCCAACGGGGCCAGCCAGATACGCAGTATTTT. Residues: CASSIQRGQPDTQYF. The chain recombines TRBV7-2 with TRBJ2-3; D is perhaps TRBD1 or TRBD2 (5 bases each). CDR1 and CDR2 from the germline V gene are SGHTA and FQGNSA. V lost 5 bases and J lost 4, with 16 bases in between. CDR3 size: 15 residues.